This TCR beta chain was recovered during a study of T-cell reconstitution after alpha-beta-depleted transplantation in children (dated by TCRdb to 2016 to 2017). Regarding the research as a whole: Using TCR repertoire profiling, the study quantitatively followed how T-cell immune reconstitution unfolded in children after TCRalphabeta/CD19-depleted allogeneic hematopoietic cell transplantation.

V trim: 4 bases; J trim: 6 bases; unmatched bases: 5. Based on the germline V gene (reference sequence), the CDR1 and CDR2 sequences are MNHEY and SMNVEV. Counted from cysteine to phenylalanine, this CDR3 has 13 amino acids. Only the CDR3 region is kept as DNA, spanning 39 bases read in frame from base 1. Receptors were amplified or captured by PCR. The listed sequencing device is Illumina HiSeq 2500. TCR libraries were prepared with molecular barcoding, using unique molecular identifiers to normalize TCRbeta repertoire quantification. TCRdb itself trimmed the public reads at Q25 with fastp, ran MiXCR and retained productive beta chains. Every CDR3 protein is listed once, alongside the most common genes and DNA of its rows. The sample table records around 360,000 distinct CDR3 sequences; 10% of these occur just once. More than 2% of the sample is held by the ten biggest clonotypes. To note about this clonotype: Its antigen specificity is not known. The record has no base qualities; no much larger clone is one base away.

The receptor chain draws on TRBV27 and TRBJ2-7, and 8 bases in between align with TRBD2. The receptor's source is a human donor who donated a stem cell graft to a child with acute lymphoblastic leukemia. This specimen was PBMCs from the stem cell graft donor, taken from the stem cell graft. The nucleotides are TGTGCCAGCAGTTCACCCCGGGGGGGCGAGCAGTACTTC. Its translation reads: CASSSPRGGEQYF.